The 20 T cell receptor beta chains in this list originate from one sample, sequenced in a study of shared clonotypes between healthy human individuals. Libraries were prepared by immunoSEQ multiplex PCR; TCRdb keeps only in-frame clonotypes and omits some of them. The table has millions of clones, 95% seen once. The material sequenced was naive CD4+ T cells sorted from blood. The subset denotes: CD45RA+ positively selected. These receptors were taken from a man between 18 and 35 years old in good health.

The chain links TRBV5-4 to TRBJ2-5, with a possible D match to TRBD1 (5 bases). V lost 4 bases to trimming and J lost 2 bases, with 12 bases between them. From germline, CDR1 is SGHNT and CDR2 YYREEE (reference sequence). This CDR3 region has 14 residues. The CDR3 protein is CASSPGRYQETQYF. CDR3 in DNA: TGTGCCAGCAGCCCAGGGCGATATCAAGAGACCCAGTACTTC.

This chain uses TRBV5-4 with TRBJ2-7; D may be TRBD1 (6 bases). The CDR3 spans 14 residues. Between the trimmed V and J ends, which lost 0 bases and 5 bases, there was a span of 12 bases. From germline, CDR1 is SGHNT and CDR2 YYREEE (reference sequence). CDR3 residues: CASSLGGGPDEQYF. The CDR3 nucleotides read TGTGCCAGCAGCTTGGGTGGGGGCCCTGACGAGCAGTACTTC.

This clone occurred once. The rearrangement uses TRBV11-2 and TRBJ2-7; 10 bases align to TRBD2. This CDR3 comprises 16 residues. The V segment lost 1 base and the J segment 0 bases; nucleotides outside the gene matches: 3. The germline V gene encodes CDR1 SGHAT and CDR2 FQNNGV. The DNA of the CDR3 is TGTGCCAGCAGCTTAGTGCTAGCGGGAGACTCCTACGAGCAGTACTTC. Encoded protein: CASSLVLAGDSYEQYF.

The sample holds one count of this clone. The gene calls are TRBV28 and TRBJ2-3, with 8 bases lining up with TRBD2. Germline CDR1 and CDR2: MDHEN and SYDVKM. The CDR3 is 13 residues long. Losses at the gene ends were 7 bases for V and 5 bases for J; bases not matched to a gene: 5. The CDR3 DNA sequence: TGTGCCAGCATCGGGGGGGGCGGAGATACGCAGTATTTT. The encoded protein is CASIGGGGDTQYF.

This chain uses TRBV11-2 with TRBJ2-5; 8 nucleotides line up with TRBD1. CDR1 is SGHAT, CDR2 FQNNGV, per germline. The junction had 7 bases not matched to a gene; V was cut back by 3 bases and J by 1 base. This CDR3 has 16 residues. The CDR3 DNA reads TGTGCCAGCAGCTTGGGGGACAGGATCTCCCAAGAGACCCAGTACTTC. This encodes CASSLGDRISQETQYF.

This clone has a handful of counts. The CDR3 nucleotides read TGTGCCAGCAGTTTTGCAACTGAAGCTTTCTTT. This gives the protein CASSFATEAFF. The J gene is TRBJ1-1, the V gene TRBV27; D unresolved. The CDR3 is 11 amino acids. Per germline, CDR1 MNHEY and CDR2 SMNVEV (reference sequence). The V and J ends lost 3 bases and 5 bases respectively, with 4 bases between them.

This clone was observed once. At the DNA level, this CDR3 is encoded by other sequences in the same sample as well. CDR3 nucleotide sequence: TGTGCCAGCAGCTCCCCAGGAAACTATGGCTACACCTTC. Residues: CASSSPGNYGYTF. This chain links TRBV5-4 with TRBJ1-2; no definite D call. V gave up 3 bases and J gave up 2 bases, with 8 bases separating them. Germline-derived CDR1 and CDR2 are SGHNT and YYREEE (reference sequence). There are 13 residues in the CDR3.

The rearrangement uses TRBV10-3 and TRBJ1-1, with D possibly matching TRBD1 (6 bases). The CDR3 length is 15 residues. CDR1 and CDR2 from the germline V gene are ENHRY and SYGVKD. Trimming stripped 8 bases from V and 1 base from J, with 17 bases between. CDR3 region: CAIAAGQTRNTEAFF. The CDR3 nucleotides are TGTGCCATCGCCGCCGGACAGACCAGGAACACTGAAGCTTTCTTT.

CDR3 sequence: CASSAPGDNEQFF. The CDR3 DNA reads TGTGCCAGCAGCGCCCCAGGTGACAATGAGCAGTTCTTC. The genes are TRBV9 and TRBJ2-1; D remains unclear. Germline V gene lookup returns CDR1 SGDLS and CDR2 YYNGEE. The V end was cut by 3 bases, the J end by 5 bases, with 9 bases between. This CDR3 has 13 amino acids. The full variable domain, completed using reference TRBV9 and TRBJ2-1, is DSGVTQTPKHLITATGQRVTLRCSPRSGDLSVYWYQQSLDQGLQFLIQYYNGEERAKGNILERFSAQQFPDLHSELNLSSLELGDSALYFCASSAPGDNEQFFGPGTRLTVL.

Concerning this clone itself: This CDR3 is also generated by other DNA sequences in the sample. The CDR3 nucleotides are TGTGCCAGCTCCGCGGGACGGGACAATCAGCCCCAGCATTTT. It specifies CASSAGRDNQPQHF. The rearrangement uses TRBV18 and TRBJ1-5, with a tentative D call TRBD1 (5 bases). The germline V gene encodes CDR1 KGHSH and CDR2 LQKENI. The CDR3 is 14 residues long. V gave up 6 bases and J gave up 3 bases, with 12 bases separating them.

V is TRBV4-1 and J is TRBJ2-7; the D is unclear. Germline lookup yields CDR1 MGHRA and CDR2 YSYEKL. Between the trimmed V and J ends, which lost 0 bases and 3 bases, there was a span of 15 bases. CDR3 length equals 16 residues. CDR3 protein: CASSQDVTRPNYEQYF. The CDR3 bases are TGCGCCAGCAGCCAAGATGTTACGAGACCGAACTACGAGCAGTACTTC.

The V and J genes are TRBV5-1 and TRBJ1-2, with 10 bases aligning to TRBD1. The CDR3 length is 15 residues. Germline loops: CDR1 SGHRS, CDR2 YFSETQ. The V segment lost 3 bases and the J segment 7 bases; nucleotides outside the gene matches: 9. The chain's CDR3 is CASSSRDRGNLGYTF. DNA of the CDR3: TGCGCCAGCAGCTCGAGGGACAGGGGTAATCTTGGCTACACCTTC. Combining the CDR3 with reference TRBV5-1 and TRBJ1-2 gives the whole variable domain KAGVTQTPRYLIKTRGQQVTLSCSPISGHRSVSWYQQTPGQGLQFLFEYFSETQRNKGNFPGRFSGRQFSNSRSEMNVSTLELGDSALYLCASSSRDRGNLGYTFGSGTRLTVV.

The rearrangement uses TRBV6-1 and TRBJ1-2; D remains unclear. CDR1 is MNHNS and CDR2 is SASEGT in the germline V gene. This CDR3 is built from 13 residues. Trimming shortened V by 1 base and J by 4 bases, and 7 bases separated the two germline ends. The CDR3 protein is CASSEEVGYGYTF. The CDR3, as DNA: TGTGCCAGCAGTGAAGAGGTCGGCTATGGCTACACCTTC.

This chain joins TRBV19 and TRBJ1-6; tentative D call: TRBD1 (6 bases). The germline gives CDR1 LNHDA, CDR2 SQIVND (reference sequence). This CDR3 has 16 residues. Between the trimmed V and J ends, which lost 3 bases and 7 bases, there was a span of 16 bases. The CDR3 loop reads CASSMNRVIQNSPLHF. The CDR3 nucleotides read TGTGCCAGTAGTATGAACAGGGTAATCCAAAATTCACCCCTCCACTTT.

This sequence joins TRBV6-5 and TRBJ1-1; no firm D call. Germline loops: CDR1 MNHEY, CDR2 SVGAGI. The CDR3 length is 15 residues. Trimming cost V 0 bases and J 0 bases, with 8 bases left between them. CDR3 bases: TGTGCCAGCAGTTACTCGACTCGGGTGAACACTGAAGCTTTCTTT. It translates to CASSYSTRVNTEAFF.

The CDR3 loop is CASSPTGDSGNTIYF. The CDR3 DNA reads TGTGCCAGCAGCCCTACAGGTGACTCTGGAAACACCATATATTTT. The chain is built from TRBV7-9 and TRBJ1-3; D may be TRBD1 (5 bases). This CDR3 contains 15 residues. Germline CDR1 reads SEHNR; CDR2 reads FQNEAQ (reference sequence). The V end was cut by 5 bases, the J end by 0 bases, with 11 bases between. Looking up the rest from reference TRBV7-9 and TRBJ1-3 gives the full variable domain: DTGVSQNPRHKITKRGQNVTFRCDPISEHNRLYWYRQTLGQGPEFLTYFQNEAQLEKSRLLSDRFSAERPKGSFSTLEIQRTEQGDSAMYLCASSPTGDSGNTIYFGEGSWLTVV.

CDR3 region: CASSESGVREQYF. CDR3 DNA: TGTGCCAGCAGTGAGAGTGGGGTTCGCGAGCAGTACTTC. V usage is TRBV6-1 and J usage is TRBJ2-7; D is unclear. CDR3 length equals 13 residues. Per germline, CDR1 MNHNS and CDR2 SASEGT. V lost 3 bases, J lost 6 bases, and 12 bases lay in between.

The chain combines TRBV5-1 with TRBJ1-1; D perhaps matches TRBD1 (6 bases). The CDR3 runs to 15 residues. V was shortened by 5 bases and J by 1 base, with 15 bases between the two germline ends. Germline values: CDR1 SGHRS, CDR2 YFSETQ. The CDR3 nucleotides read TGCGCCAGCAGGCCCGTACAGGGTTCGAACACTGAAGCTTTCTTT. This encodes CASRPVQGSNTEAFF.

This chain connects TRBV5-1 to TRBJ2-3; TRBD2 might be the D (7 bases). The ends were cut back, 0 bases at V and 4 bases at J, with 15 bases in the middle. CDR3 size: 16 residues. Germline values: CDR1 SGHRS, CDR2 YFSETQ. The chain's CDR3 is CASSLAVGGPADTQYF. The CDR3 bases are TGCGCCAGCAGCTTGGCTGTGGGGGGGCCAGCAGATACGCAGTATTTT.

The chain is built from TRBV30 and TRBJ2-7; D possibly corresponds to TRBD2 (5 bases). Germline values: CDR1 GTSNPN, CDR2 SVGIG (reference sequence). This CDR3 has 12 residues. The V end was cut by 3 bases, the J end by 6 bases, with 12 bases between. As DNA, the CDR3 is TGTGCCTGGAGCGGTAGCGCCAGCGAGCAGTACTTC. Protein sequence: CAWSGSASEQYF. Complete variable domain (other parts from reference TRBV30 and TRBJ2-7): SQTIHQWPATLVQPVGSPLSLECTVEGTSNPNLYWYRQAAGRGLQLLFYSVGIGQISSEVPQNLSASRPQDRQFILSSKKLLLSDSGFYLCAWSGSASEQYFGPGTRLTVT.